The 22 T cell receptor beta chains below all came from one sample that was sequenced in a study of cytomegalovirus exposure and HLA in healthy donors. PCR primers comprised 60 Vbeta and 13 Jbeta primers. Generated by immunoSEQ multiplex PCR, the TCRdb table keeps only in-frame clones and is missing some. Here the sample spans around 190,000 clones, approximately 79% being singletons. The source material was PBMCs. Every receptor here comes from a woman aged 25 to 39 in good health and CMV-seropositive.

The chain uses TRBV28 and TRBJ2-3, with 10 bases aligning to TRBD2. This CDR3 region has 16 residues. CDR1 MDHEN and CDR2 SYDVKM come from the germline V gene. V trimming: 6 bases; J trimming: 0 bases; junction bases outside the gene matches: 6. CDR3 region: CASSHGSGGSTDTQYF. The CDR3 DNA reads as TGTGCCAGCAGCCACGGTAGCGGGGGGAGCACAGATACGCAGTATTTT.

For the CDR3, the DNA is TGTGCCTGGAGTCACACGACAAACACTGAAGCTTTCTTT. Protein: CAWSHTTNTEAFF. J is TRBJ1-1 and V is TRBV30; D remains ambiguous. This CDR3 has 13 amino acids. The germline V gene has CDR1 GTSNPN and CDR2 SVGIG (reference sequence). The ends were cut back, 2 bases at V and 2 bases at J, with 9 bases in the middle.

This clone was seen only a few times. This sequence joins TRBV5-1 and TRBJ2-1; a weak D match, TRBD1 (6 bases). Trimming pared 4 bases from V and 0 bases from J, leaving 14 bases between. Germline CDR1 SGHRS, CDR2 YFSETQ. The CDR3 extends over 16 amino acids. Here the CDR3 DNA reads TGCGCCAGCAGCGTACTAACAGGGAGCTCCTACAATGAGCAGTTCTTC. The encoded protein is CASSVLTGSSYNEQFF.

V gene TRBV7-2 combines with J gene TRBJ1-2, with a possible D match to TRBD1 (6 bases). The CDR3 has 15 amino acids. V lost 4 bases and J lost 8, with 20 bases in between. In germline, CDR1 is SGHTA, CDR2 FQGNSA. The CDR3 coding sequence is TGTGCCAGCAGCTACCGCACAGGGATCAGTAGCGGCTACACCTTC. This encodes CASSYRTGISSGYTF. The variable domain in full, with the rest retrieved from reference TRBV7-2 and TRBJ1-2, is GAGVSQSPSNKVTEKGKDVELRCDPISGHTALYWYRQSLGQGLEFLIYFQGNSAPDKSGLPSDRFSAERTGGSVSTLTIQRTQQEDSAVYLCASSYRTGISSGYTFGSGTRLTVV.

The chain is built from TRBV10-3 and TRBJ1-1; D unresolved. The germline gives CDR1 ENHRY, CDR2 SYGVKD. Trimming pared 10 bases from V and 0 bases from J, leaving 12 bases between. This CDR3 region has 13 residues. CDR3 coding DNA: TGTGCCACCAAACGAGAATTGAACACTGAAGCTTTCTTT. Protein product: CATKRELNTEAFF.

The chain couples TRBV27 to TRBJ2-3, with D possibly TRBD1 on 6 matching bases. Trimming took 6 bases from V and 4 from J, leaving 14 bases between them. Germline assignment: CDR1 MNHEY and CDR2 SMNVEV (reference sequence). The CDR3 covers 14 residues. DNA of the CDR3: TGTGCCAGCAGCCCACGGACAGTTCCAGATACGCAGTATTTT. This translates into CASSPRTVPDTQYF.

The V and J genes are TRBV14 and TRBJ2-5; D ambiguous. The CDR3 loop spans 14 amino acids. V was clipped by 4 bases and J by 4 bases, with 13 bases between them. Germline-derived CDR1 and CDR2 are SGHDN and FVKESK. CDR3 protein: CASSRILQGETQYF. For the CDR3, the DNA is TGTGCCAGCAGCCGCATACTACAAGGAGAGACCCAGTACTTC. The full variable domain, with the rest looked up from reference TRBV14 and TRBJ2-5, is EAGVTQFPSHSVIEKGQTVTLRCDPISGHDNLYWYRRVMGKEIKFLLHFVKESKQDESGMPNNRFLAERTGGTYSTLKVQPAELEDSGVYFCASSRILQGETQYFGPGTRLLVL.

The chain uses TRBV27 and TRBJ1-1; a weak D match, TRBD1 (6 bases). CDR1 MNHEY and CDR2 SMNVEV come from the germline V gene (reference sequence). The CDR3 contains 14 residues. Trimming shortened V by 3 bases and J by 4 bases, and 12 bases separated the two germline ends. In DNA, the CDR3 is TGTGCCAGCAGTTTTGCAGGGGACGGCACTGAAGCTTTCTTT. Its protein is CASSFAGDGTEAFF.

This chain connects TRBV10-3 to TRBJ1-2; TRBD1 is a possible D gene (5 bases). Germline-derived CDR1 and CDR2 are ENHRY and SYGVKD. The CDR3 covers 15 residues. V was pared by 2 bases and J by 5 bases, with 15 bases between. CDR3 residues: CAISERQGGRYGYTF. The DNA of the CDR3 is TGTGCCATCAGTGAGAGGCAGGGCGGGAGGTATGGCTACACCTTC.

The chain couples TRBV15 to TRBJ2-7; no reliable D call. Between the trimmed V and J ends, which lost 3 bases and 3 bases, there was a span of 21 bases. Germline CDR1 LNHNV, CDR2 YYDKDF (reference sequence). This CDR3 is 17 amino acids long. The CDR3 spells CATSRGHGSTRLYEQYF. The CDR3 DNA follows: TGTGCCACCAGCAGGGGCCATGGGTCCACTCGCCTCTACGAGCAGTACTTC.

CDR3 residues: CASSPYERDEQFF. The CDR3 DNA reads as TGTGCCAGCAGCCCCTACGAGCGGGATGAGCAGTTCTTC. The chain links TRBV7-8 to TRBJ2-1; TRBD2 might be the D (6 bases). The length of the CDR3 is 13 residues. The V end was cut by 5 bases, the J end by 8 bases, with 13 bases between. The germline gives CDR1 SGHVS, CDR2 FQNEAQ.

The CDR3 sequence: CASSSGTSGEQYF. The CDR3 DNA follows: TGTGCCAGCAGCTCCGGGACTAGCGGGGAGCAGTACTTC. The chain has TRBV11-3 and TRBJ2-7, with 12 bases fitting TRBD2. Unmatched junction bases numbered 2, after V lost 4 bases and J lost 7 bases. The CDR3 runs to 13 residues. CDR1 is SGHNT, CDR2 YENEEA, per germline.

The chain joins TRBV11-3 to TRBJ2-5, with 13 positions matching TRBD2. The CDR3 has 16 residues. Germline-derived CDR1 and CDR2 are SGHNT and YENEEA. The V gene end was trimmed by 2 bases and the J gene end by 5 bases; junction bases not matched to a gene: 5. The CDR3 DNA follows: TGTGCCAGCAGCTTAAGGACTAGCGGGAGTGGTGAGACCCAGTACTTC. Its protein is CASSLRTSGSGETQYF.

The chain joins TRBV7-8 to TRBJ2-5; possible D gene TRBD2, 6 bases. Germline V gene lookup returns CDR1 SGHVS and CDR2 FQNEAQ. The germline V and J ends were trimmed by 4 bases and 2 bases, with 11 bases remaining between them. This CDR3 spans 14 amino acids. CDR3 DNA sequence: TGTGCCAGCAGCTCGGAGGGACTTCAAGAGACCCAGTACTTC. Amino acid sequence: CASSSEGLQETQYF.

The chain employs TRBV5-1 and TRBJ2-7; a possible D gene is TRBD2 (5 bases). This CDR3 contains 13 residues. Looked up from germline, CDR1 is SGHRS and CDR2 is YFSETQ. V lost 4 bases and J lost 5, with 13 bases in between. As DNA, the CDR3 is TGCGCCAGCAGCCAACTAGAATGGGACGAGCAGTACTTC. Translating gives CASSQLEWDEQYF. The full variable domain, with the rest looked up from reference TRBV5-1 and TRBJ2-7, is KAGVTQTPRYLIKTRGQQVTLSCSPISGHRSVSWYQQTPGQGLQFLFEYFSETQRNKGNFPGRFSGRQFSNSRSEMNVSTLELGDSALYLCASSQLEWDEQYFGPGTRLTVT.

The chain has TRBV7-9 and TRBJ1-1, with unresolved D. The CDR3 covers 10 residues. Germline CDR1 and CDR2: SEHNR and FQNEAQ (reference sequence). V gave up 5 bases and J gave up 7 bases, with 5 bases separating them. In DNA form, the CDR3 reads TGTGCCAGCAGCGGCGGTGAAGCTTTCTTT. The encoded protein is CASSGGEAFF.

This rearrangement joins TRBV15 to TRBJ2-7; D remains unclear. Germline CDR1 LNHNV, CDR2 YYDKDF (reference sequence). The CDR3 totals 14 residues. Trimming stripped 3 bases from V and 2 bases from J, with 11 bases between. The CDR3: CATSSLVGAYEQYF. The DNA of the CDR3 is TGTGCCACCAGCAGCCTAGTGGGTGCCTACGAGCAGTACTTC.

V gene TRBV11-2 combines with J gene TRBJ2-7, with 7 positions matching TRBD1. Germline CDR1 and CDR2: SGHAT and FQNNGV. The V segment lost 5 bases and the J segment 2 bases; nucleotides outside the gene matches: 6. CDR3 length: 14 residues. The CDR3 is CASSALGQAYEQYF. The CDR3 region has the DNA TGTGCCAGCAGCGCGTTAGGACAGGCCTACGAGCAGTACTTC.

The rearrangement joins TRBV5-1 to TRBJ2-3; 14 bases fit TRBD2. V gave up 1 base and J gave up 6 bases; unmatched junction bases: 16. CDR3 length: 20 amino acids. Germline CDR1 and CDR2: SGHRS and YFSETQ. The CDR3 DNA reads TGCGCCAGCAGCTTGCGGCCCCGGGGACTAGCGGGAGCCTTCGGGGATACGCAGTATTTT. Its protein product is CASSLRPRGLAGAFGDTQYF.

V usage is TRBV7-2 and J usage is TRBJ2-5; 11 bases are shared with TRBD2. Germline lookup yields CDR1 SGHTA and CDR2 FQGNSA. V dropped 3 bases and J dropped 1; count of bases not matched to a gene: 4. This CDR3 contains 16 residues. CDR3 protein: CASSFGLAGTQETQYF. Here the CDR3 DNA reads TGTGCCAGCAGCTTTGGACTAGCGGGCACCCAAGAGACCCAGTACTTC.

To note about this clone: This sample also contains other DNA sequences that code for the same CDR3. The CDR3 region is CASSPATGAAYGYTF. In nucleotides, the CDR3 is TGTGCCAGCAGTCCAGCAACAGGGGCTGCCTATGGCTACACCTTC. This sequence joins TRBV6-5 and TRBJ1-2; 7 bases are shared with TRBD1. Trimming at V came to 5 bases and at J to 4 bases, leaving 10 bases not matched to a gene. Germline CDR1 MNHEY, CDR2 SVGAGI. The CDR3 totals 15 residues.

V is TRBV12-5 and J is TRBJ1-1, with D hard to call. Germline V CDR1 and CDR2: LGHNT, FRNRAP. The V end was cut by 2 bases, the J end by 5 bases, with 12 bases between. This CDR3 is 14 amino acids long. For the CDR3, the DNA is TGTGCTAGTGGTTTGCCCCTGAGAGAAACTGAAGCTTTCTTT. Its translation: CASGLPLRETEAFF.